The sequence of this T cell receptor beta chain was determined in a study of cytomegalovirus exposure and HLA in healthy donors. Researchers ran the PCR with 60 Vbeta and 13 Jbeta primers. The table came from immunoSEQ multiplex PCR; TCRdb's copy has only in-frame clones and leaves some out. The sample lists 170,000 or so clones, about 80% occurring once. Trimming took 4 bases from V and 7 from J; bases not matched to a gene: 18. The CDR3 has 18 amino acids. CDR1 LGHNA and CDR2 YNFKEQ come from the germline V gene. Sample: PBMCs. The receptor was isolated from a woman between 45 and 65 years old in good health and CMV-seropositive. The J gene is TRBJ2-3, the V gene TRBV4-2; 9 bases line up with TRBD2. DNA of the CDR3: TGTGCCAGCAGCCCCCACCCCCAAGCGGGGGGAGTCCGCTATACGCAGTATTTT. It translates to CASSPHPQAGGVRYTQYF.